The 22 T cell receptor beta chains presented below share a single source sample, sequenced in a study of Graves' ophthalmopathy and Graves' hyperthyroidism. CDR3 regions of TCR beta were amplified from RNA transcripts. The first round was an RT-PCR with HTBI primers, and the second round was a multiplex PCR. TCRdb re-derived calls from the multiplex PCR reads in MiXCR, one entry per CDR3 protein. Found here are about 740,000 distinct CDR3 sequences, 40% of them singletons; the top ten hold 40% to 55%. The sequencing sample was made of peripheral blood. These receptor sequences come from an adult man with Graves' ophthalmopathy.

This clonotype showed up just a few times. This chain uses TRBV24-1 with TRBJ1-5; 7 bases align to TRBD1. Germline loops: CDR1 KGHDR, CDR2 SFDVKD. Trimming cost V 11 bases and J 6 bases; bases outside gene matches: 15. The CDR3 has 15 amino acids. CDR3 sequence: CASSPETGLVQPQHF. The CDR3 region has the DNA TGTGCCAGCTCACCAGAGACAGGGCTCGTTCAGCCCCAGCATTTT.

This clonotype has only a few counts. The chain links TRBV20-1 to TRBJ2-7; the D gene is possibly TRBD2 (5 bases). Trimming shortened V by 5 bases and J by 2 bases, and 13 bases separated the two germline ends. The CDR3 length is 13 residues. The germline V gene encodes CDR1 DFQATT and CDR2 SNEGSKA (reference sequence). CDR3 sequence (DNA): TGCAGTGCTCCCCGGCACGGGACCTACGAGCAGTACTTC. The encoded protein is CSAPRHGTYEQYF.

This clonotype was detected ten times or more. J is TRBJ1-1 and V is TRBV12-3 or TRBV12-4; perhaps TRBD1 as D (6 bases). This CDR3 is built from 13 residues. Trimming removed 5 bases from V and 5 bases from J, with 12 bases in between. Here the CDR3 DNA reads TGTGCCAGCAGTCCCGACAGGTTTACTGAAGCTTTCTTT. Translation: CASSPDRFTEAFF.

The chain links TRBV7-2 to TRBJ2-6; 9 nucleotides match TRBD1. Germline V CDR1 and CDR2: SGHTA, FQGNSA. This CDR3 has 17 residues. The V and J ends lost 6 bases and 0 bases, in that order; junction bases with no gene match: 6. CDR3 sequence (DNA): TGTGCCAGCAGATCGGGACAGGGTGGCTCTGGGGCCAACGTCCTGACTTTC. This codes for CASRSGQGGSGANVLTF. The full variable domain, in which reference TRBV7-2 and TRBJ2-6 provide the parts outside the CDR3, is GAGVSQSPSNKVTEKGKDVELRCDPISGHTALYWYRQSLGQGLEFLIYFQGNSAPDKSGLPSDRFSAERTGGSVSTLTIQRTQQEDSAVYLCASRSGQGGSGANVLTFGAGSRLTVL.

V usage is TRBV20-1 and J usage is TRBJ2-7, with 9 bases identical to TRBD2. The CDR3 is 14 amino acids. The V gene end was trimmed by 8 bases and the J gene end by 4 bases; junction bases not matched to a gene: 12. The V gene's germline CDR1 is DFQATT and CDR2 SNEGSKA (reference sequence). CDR3 amino acids: CSLSGASGKYEQYF. CDR3 coding DNA: TGCAGTTTATCGGGGGCTAGCGGGAAATACGAGCAGTACTTC.

The chain carries TRBV20-1 and TRBJ2-7; no definite D call. V lost 4 bases to trimming and J lost 1 base, with 8 bases between them. The CDR3 covers 12 residues. Germline V gives CDR1 DFQATT, CDR2 SNEGSKA (reference sequence). The DNA of the CDR3 is TGCAGTGCTAAGGCAGATTCCTACGAGCAGTACTTC. Its translation: CSAKADSYEQYF.

The chain employs TRBV24-1 and TRBJ1-5, with D perhaps matching TRBD1 (6 bases). Germline values: CDR1 KGHDR, CDR2 SFDVKD. The CDR3 loop spans 11 amino acids. CDR3 nucleotide sequence: TGTGCTAACAGGGAAGATCAGCCCCAGCATTTT. Amino acid sequence: CANREDQPQHF.

This clonotype was seen repeatedly, ten times or more. V and J are TRBV10-2 and TRBJ2-5, with D possibly TRBD2 on 6 matching bases. CDR1 and CDR2 from the germline V gene are WSHSY and SAAADI. V lost 1 base and J 9 bases, leaving 15 bases between the germline ends. This CDR3 region has 14 residues. The CDR3 region is CASSEFAGIDAQYF. For the CDR3, the DNA is TGCGCCAGCAGTGAGTTTGCGGGGATAGACGCCCAGTACTTC.

The V gene is TRBV7-2, the J gene TRBJ2-5, with 12 bases fitting TRBD2. The trim removed 2 bases at V and 4 bases at J, leaving 8 bases unmatched. CDR1 and CDR2 from the germline V gene are SGHTA and FQGNSA. The CDR3 sequence is 17 residues long. CDR3 bases: TGTGCCAGCAGCTTACAAGCTAGCGGGGGGGCGGGAGAGACCCAGTACTTC. Translating gives CASSLQASGGAGETQYF.

The chain uses TRBV7-8 and TRBJ1-2; no definite D call. The CDR3 consists of 14 residues. Germline V gene sequence: CDR1 SGHVS, CDR2 FQNEAQ. V dropped 3 bases and J dropped 8 bases, with 16 bases sitting between them. CDR3 loop: CASSFGGLTRGYTF. The DNA of the CDR3 is TGTGCCAGCAGCTTTGGAGGGCTCACGAGGGGCTACACCTTC.

Ten or more counts support this clonotype. The V and J genes are TRBV19 and TRBJ1-5; no firm D call. CDR3 size: 16 residues. V dropped 10 bases and J dropped 5 bases, with 24 bases sitting between them. Germline V lookup: CDR1 LNHDA, CDR2 SQIVND (reference sequence). Here the CDR3 DNA reads TGTGCCAACAATAGTAAGTCGTGCAGGACCGATCAGCCCCAGCATTTT. Amino acids: CANNSKSCRTDQPQHF.

The rearrangement links TRBV20-1 to TRBJ1-1; 12 bases match TRBD1. CDR1 is DFQATT and CDR2 is SNEGSKA in the germline V gene (reference sequence). The CDR3 consists of 15 residues. V was clipped by 6 bases and J by 4 bases; unmatched bases: 9. The CDR3 here is CSAGTGGARITEAFF. CDR3 bases: TGCAGTGCCGGGACAGGGGGCGCCCGGATCACTGAAGCTTTCTTT.

V and J are TRBV7-6 and TRBJ2-7, with TRBD1 matching 7 bases. The germline V gene has CDR1 SGHVS and CDR2 FNYEAQ. The junction had 9 bases not matched to a gene; V was cut back by 5 bases and J by 5 bases. The length of the CDR3 is 14 residues. The CDR3 is CASSHLGGLDEQYF. Here the CDR3 DNA reads TGTGCCAGCAGCCACTTAGGGGGCCTCGACGAGCAGTACTTC.

This clonotype was counted many times. The chain recombines TRBV19 with TRBJ1-6; no reliable D call. The germline V gene encodes CDR1 LNHDA and CDR2 SQIVND (reference sequence). The CDR3 totals 13 residues. Trimming removed 3 bases at V and 14 bases at J, with 14 bases between. The CDR3 region is CASSMAPAQALHF. The DNA of the CDR3 is TGTGCCAGTAGTATGGCTCCGGCTCAAGCCCTCCACTTT.

This clonotype turned up a few times. V is TRBV7-9 and J is TRBJ2-7; the match to TRBD1 covers 8 bases. J lost 6 bases, V lost 4 bases, and 2 bases had no gene match. CDR1 SEHNR and CDR2 FQNEAQ come from the germline V gene (reference sequence). The CDR3 runs to 12 residues. CDR3 region: CASSSTGGEQYF. The CDR3 DNA reads TGTGCCAGCAGCTCCACAGGGGGCGAGCAGTACTTC. Full variable domain (missing parts from reference TRBV7-9 and TRBJ2-7): DTGVSQNPRHKITKRGQNVTFRCDPISEHNRLYWYRQTLGQGPEFLTYFQNEAQLEKSRLLSDRFSAERPKGSFSTLEIQRTEQGDSAMYLCASSSTGGEQYFGPGTRLTVT.

The chain links TRBV29-1 to TRBJ1-5; D is perhaps TRBD1 (5 bases). Trimming stripped 1 base from V and 4 bases from J, with 14 bases between. The germline V gene encodes CDR1 SQVTM and CDR2 ANQGSEA. The CDR3 has 15 amino acids. CDR3 amino acids: CSVEGQVRANQPQHF. CDR3 nucleotide sequence: TGCAGCGTTGAAGGCCAGGTCAGGGCTAATCAGCCCCAGCATTTT. The whole variable domain, filled in from reference TRBV29-1 and TRBJ1-5, reads SAVISQKPSRDICQRGTSLTIQCQVDSQVTMMFWYRQQPGQSLTLIATANQGSEATYESGFVIDKFPISRPNLTFSTLTVSNMSPEDSSIYLCSVEGQVRANQPQHFGDGTRLSIL.

This clonotype was counted between two and nine times. The rearrangement uses TRBV6-5 and TRBJ1-4; 8 bases line up with TRBD1. This CDR3 is built from 14 residues. V dropped 1 base and J dropped 8; count of bases not matched to a gene: 3. CDR1 and CDR2 from the germline V gene are MNHEY and SVGAGI. The CDR3 protein is CASSYLGTGEKLFF. The CDR3 DNA sequence: TGTGCCAGCAGTTACTTAGGGACAGGAGAAAAACTGTTTTTT.

The V gene is TRBV25-1, the J gene TRBJ2-2; D is perhaps TRBD1 (5 bases). The V gene's germline CDR1 is MGHDK and CDR2 SYGVNS. The CDR3 runs 14 residues. Trimming stripped 6 bases from V and 6 bases from J, with 14 bases between. This CDR3 reads CASRRPQGSGELFF. CDR3 coding DNA: TGTGCCAGCAGACGACCGCAGGGATCCGGGGAGCTGTTTTTT.

This chain uses TRBV20-1 with TRBJ1-1; 10 bases line up with TRBD1. V lost 3 bases and J lost 5; bases outside the gene matches: 9. The CDR3 extends over 15 amino acids. CDR1 DFQATT and CDR2 SNEGSKA come from the germline V gene (reference sequence). In DNA form, the CDR3 reads TGCAGTGCTAGTGGCCGACAGGGGGCGCGGACTGAAGCTTTCTTT. It codes for CSASGRQGARTEAFF.

CDR3 coding DNA: TGTGCCAGCAGTTCGACAGGGGCGGGAATTCACACTGAAGCTTTCTTT. Its translation is CASSSTGAGIHTEAFF. The chain recombines TRBV6-5 with TRBJ1-1, with 8 bases aligning to TRBD1. This CDR3 comprises 16 residues. Germline values: CDR1 MNHEY, CDR2 SVGAGI. The junction had 10 bases not matched to a gene; V was cut back by 4 bases and J by 3 bases.

In this sample, this clonotype turned up a few times. The chain couples TRBV7-9 to TRBJ1-5; 10 bases are shared with TRBD1. The junction had 6 bases not matched to a gene; V was cut back by 4 bases and J by 6 bases. CDR3 length equals 15 residues. Germline V lookup: CDR1 SEHNR, CDR2 FQNEAQ (reference sequence). The CDR3 DNA reads TGTGCCAGCAGCTGGGGGACAGGGGAATTTCAGCCCCAGCATTTT. It codes for CASSWGTGEFQPQHF.

This clonotype was recorded a few times. The chain joins TRBV28 to TRBJ2-5, with D possibly being TRBD1 or TRBD2 (5 bases each). V shed 3 bases and J shed 7 bases, with 15 bases lying between them. CDR3 length equals 14 residues. Germline lookup yields CDR1 MDHEN and CDR2 SYDVKM. The CDR3 is CASSLSGPMGTQYF. The DNA of the CDR3 is TGTGCCAGCAGTTTGTCGGGGCCGATGGGGACCCAGTACTTC.